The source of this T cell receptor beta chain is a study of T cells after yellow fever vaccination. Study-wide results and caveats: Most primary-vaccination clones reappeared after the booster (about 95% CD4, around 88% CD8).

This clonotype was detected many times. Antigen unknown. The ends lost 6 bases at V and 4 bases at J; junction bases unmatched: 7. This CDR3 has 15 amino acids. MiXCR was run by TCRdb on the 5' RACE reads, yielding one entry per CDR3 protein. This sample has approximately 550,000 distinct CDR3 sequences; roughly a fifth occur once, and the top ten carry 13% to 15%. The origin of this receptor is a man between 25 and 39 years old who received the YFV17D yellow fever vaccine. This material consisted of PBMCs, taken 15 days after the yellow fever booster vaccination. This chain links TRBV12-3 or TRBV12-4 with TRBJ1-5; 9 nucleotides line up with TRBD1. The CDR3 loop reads CASRLDRGYNQPQHF. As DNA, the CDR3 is TGTGCCAGCAGGTTGGACAGGGGTTATAATCAGCCCCAGCATTTT.